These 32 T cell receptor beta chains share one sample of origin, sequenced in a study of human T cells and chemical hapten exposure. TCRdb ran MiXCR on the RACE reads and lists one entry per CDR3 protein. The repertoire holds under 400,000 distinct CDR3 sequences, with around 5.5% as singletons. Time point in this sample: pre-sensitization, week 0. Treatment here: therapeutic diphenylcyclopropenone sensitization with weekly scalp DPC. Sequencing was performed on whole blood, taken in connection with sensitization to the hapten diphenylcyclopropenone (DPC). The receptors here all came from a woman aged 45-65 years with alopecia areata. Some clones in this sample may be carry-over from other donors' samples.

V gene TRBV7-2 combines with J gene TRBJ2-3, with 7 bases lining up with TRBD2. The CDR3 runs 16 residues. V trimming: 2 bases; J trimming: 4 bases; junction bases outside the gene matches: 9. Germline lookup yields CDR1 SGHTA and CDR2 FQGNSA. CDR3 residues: CASSLLERGPADTQYF. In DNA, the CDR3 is TGTGCCAGCAGCTTACTCGAGCGGGGTCCCGCAGATACGCAGTATTTT.

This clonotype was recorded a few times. CDR3 region: CASSLASGTGEGTEAFF. For the CDR3, the DNA is TGTGCCAGCAGCTTAGCGTCCGGGACAGGGGAGGGTACTGAAGCTTTCTTT. The chain combines TRBV7-9 with TRBJ1-1; 10 positions agree with TRBD1. This CDR3 spans 17 amino acids. V was clipped by 0 bases and J by 5 bases; unmatched bases: 9. Germline assignment: CDR1 SEHNR and CDR2 FQNEAQ (reference sequence).

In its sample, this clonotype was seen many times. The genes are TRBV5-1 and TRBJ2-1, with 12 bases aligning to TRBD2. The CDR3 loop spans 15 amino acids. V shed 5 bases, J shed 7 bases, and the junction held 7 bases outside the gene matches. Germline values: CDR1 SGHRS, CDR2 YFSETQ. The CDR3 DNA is TGCGCCAGCAGTTTTACCGGGACTAGCGGGAATGAGCAGTTCTTC. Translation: CASSFTGTSGNEQFF.

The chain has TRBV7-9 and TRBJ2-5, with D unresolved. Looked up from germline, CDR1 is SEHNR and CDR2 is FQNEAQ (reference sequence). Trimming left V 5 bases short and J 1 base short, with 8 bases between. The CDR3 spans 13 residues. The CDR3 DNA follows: TGTGCCAGCAGCATCCCTCTCCAAGAGACCCAGTACTTC. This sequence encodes CASSIPLQETQYF.

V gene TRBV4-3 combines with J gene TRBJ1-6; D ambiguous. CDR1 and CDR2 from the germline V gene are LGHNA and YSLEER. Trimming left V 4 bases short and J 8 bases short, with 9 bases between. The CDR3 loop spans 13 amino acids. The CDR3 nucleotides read TGCGCCAGCAGCCCAGAGGCGGATTCACCCCTCCACTTT. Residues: CASSPEADSPLHF.

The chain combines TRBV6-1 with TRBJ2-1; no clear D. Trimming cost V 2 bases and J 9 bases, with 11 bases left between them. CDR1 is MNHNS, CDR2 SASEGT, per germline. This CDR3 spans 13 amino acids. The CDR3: CASSEKPSIEQFF. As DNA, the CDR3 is TGTGCCAGCAGTGAAAAACCGAGTATTGAGCAGTTCTTC.

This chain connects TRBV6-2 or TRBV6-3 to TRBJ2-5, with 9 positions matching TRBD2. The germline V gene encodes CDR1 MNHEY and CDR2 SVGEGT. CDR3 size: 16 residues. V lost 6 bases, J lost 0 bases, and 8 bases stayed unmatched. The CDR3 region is CASSPVASGNQETQYF. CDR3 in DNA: TGTGCCAGCAGCCCCGTGGCTAGCGGGAACCAAGAGACCCAGTACTTC.

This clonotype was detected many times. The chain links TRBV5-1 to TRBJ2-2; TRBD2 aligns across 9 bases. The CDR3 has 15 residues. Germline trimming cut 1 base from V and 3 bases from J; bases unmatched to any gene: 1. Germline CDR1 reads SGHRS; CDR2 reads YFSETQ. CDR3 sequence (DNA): TGCGCCAGCAGCTTGAGACTAGCGGACACCGGGGAGCTGTTTTTT. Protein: CASSLRLADTGELFF.

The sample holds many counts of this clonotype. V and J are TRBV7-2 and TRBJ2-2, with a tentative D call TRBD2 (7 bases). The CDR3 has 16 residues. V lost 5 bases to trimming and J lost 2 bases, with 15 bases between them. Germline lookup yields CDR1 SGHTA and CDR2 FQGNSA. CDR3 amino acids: CASSPRGGGNTGELFF. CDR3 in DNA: TGTGCCAGCAGCCCAAGGGGCGGGGGCAACACCGGGGAGCTGTTTTTT.

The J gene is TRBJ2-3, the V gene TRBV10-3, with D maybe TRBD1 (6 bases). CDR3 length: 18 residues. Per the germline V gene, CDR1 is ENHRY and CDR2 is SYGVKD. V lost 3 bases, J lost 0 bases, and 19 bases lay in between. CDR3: CAISEPTGQSTSTDTQYF. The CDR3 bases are TGTGCCATCAGTGAACCTACCGGACAGTCGACTAGCACAGATACGCAGTATTTT.

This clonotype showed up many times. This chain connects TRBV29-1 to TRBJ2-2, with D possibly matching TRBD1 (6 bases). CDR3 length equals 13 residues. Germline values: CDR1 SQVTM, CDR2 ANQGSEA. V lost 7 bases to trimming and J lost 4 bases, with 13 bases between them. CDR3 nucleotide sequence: TGCAGCGCTTTAACAGGGCTCACCGGGGAGCTGTTTTTT. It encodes CSALTGLTGELFF.

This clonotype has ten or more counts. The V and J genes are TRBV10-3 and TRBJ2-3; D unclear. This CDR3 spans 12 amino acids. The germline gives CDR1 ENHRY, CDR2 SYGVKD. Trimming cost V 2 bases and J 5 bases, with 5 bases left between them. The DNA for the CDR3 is TGTGCCATCAGTGAGGGAGAAGATACGCAGTATTTT. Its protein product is CAISEGEDTQYF.

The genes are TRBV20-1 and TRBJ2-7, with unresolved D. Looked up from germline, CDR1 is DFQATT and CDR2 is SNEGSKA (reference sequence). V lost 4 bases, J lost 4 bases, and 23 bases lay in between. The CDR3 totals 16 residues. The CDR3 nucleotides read TGCAGTGCTAACAAACTTGACCCATCACCCGCTTACGAGCAGTACTTC. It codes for CSANKLDPSPAYEQYF.

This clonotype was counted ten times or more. Written as DNA, the CDR3 is TGTGCCAGCAGTACTCTCAGGGGGTCGCACACTGAAGCTTTCTTT. It yields the protein CASSTLRGSHTEAFF. The chain combines TRBV6-5 with TRBJ1-1; 7 nucleotides agree with TRBD1. The CDR3 consists of 15 residues. Germline V gives CDR1 MNHEY, CDR2 SVGAGI. V lost 5 bases and J lost 3; bases outside the gene matches: 9.

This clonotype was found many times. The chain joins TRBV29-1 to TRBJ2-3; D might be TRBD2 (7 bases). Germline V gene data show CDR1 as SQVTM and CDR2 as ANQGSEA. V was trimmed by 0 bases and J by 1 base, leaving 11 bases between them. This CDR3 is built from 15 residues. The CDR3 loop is CSVEERGGRTDTQYF. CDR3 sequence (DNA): TGCAGCGTTGAAGAGAGGGGGGGGCGCACAGATACGCAGTATTTT.

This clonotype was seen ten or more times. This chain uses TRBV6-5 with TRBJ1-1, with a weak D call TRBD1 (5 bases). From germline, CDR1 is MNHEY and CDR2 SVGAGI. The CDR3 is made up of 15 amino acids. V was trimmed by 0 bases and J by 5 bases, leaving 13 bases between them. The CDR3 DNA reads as TGTGCCAGCAGTTACTCCGACAGCCCAAGGACTGAAGCTTTCTTT. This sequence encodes CASSYSDSPRTEAFF.

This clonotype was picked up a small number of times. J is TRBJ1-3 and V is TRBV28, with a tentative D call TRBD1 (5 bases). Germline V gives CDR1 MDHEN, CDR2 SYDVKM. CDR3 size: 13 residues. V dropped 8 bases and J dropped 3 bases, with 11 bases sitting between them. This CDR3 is CASLSRVGNTIYF. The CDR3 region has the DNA TGTGCCAGCCTATCCAGGGTTGGAAACACCATATATTTT. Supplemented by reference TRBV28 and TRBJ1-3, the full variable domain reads DVKVTQSSRYLVKRTGEKVFLECVQDMDHENMFWYRQDPGLGLRLIYFSYDVKMKEKGDIPEGYSVSREKKERFSLILESASTNQTSMYLCASLSRVGNTIYFGEGSWLTVV.

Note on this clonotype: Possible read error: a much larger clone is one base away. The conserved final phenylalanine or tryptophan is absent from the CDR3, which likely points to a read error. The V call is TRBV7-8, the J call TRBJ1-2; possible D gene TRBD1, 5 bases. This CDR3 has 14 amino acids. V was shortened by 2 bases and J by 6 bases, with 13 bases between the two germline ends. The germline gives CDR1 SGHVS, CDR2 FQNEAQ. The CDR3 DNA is TGTGCCAGCAGCTTACCGAGGGGCCTTGATGGCTACACCTCC. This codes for CASSLPRGLDGYTS.

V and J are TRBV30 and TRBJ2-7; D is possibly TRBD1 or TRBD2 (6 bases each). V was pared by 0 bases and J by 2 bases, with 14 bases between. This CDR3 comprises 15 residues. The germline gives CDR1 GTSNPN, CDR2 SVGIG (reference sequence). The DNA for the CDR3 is TGTGCCTGGAGTGTACACTCGCGGGACACCTACGAGCAGTACTTC. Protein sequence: CAWSVHSRDTYEQYF. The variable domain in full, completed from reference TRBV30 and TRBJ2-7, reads SQTIHQWPATLVQPVGSPLSLECTVEGTSNPNLYWYRQAAGRGLQLLFYSVGIGQISSEVPQNLSASRPQDRQFILSSKKLLLSDSGFYLCAWSVHSRDTYEQYFGPGTRLTVT.

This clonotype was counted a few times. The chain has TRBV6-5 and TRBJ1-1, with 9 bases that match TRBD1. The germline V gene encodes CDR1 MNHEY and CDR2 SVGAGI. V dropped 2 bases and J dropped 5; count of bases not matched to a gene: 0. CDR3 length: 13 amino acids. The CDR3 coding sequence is TGTGCCAGCAGTTACGACAGGGGGACTGAAGCTTTCTTT. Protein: CASSYDRGTEAFF.

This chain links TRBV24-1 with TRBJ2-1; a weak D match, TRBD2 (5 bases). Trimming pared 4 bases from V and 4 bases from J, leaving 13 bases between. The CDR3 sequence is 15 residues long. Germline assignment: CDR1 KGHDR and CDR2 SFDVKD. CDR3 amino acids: CATSEFRGPYNEQFF. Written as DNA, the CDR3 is TGTGCCACCAGTGAATTTCGCGGGCCATACAATGAGCAGTTCTTC.

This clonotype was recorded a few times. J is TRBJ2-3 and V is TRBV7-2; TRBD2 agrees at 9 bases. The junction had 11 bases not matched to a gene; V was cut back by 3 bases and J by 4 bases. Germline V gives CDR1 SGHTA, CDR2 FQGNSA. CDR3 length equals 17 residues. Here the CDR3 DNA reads TGTGCCAGCAGCTTTCTTAGCGGGGGATCCCCCGCAGATACGCAGTATTTT. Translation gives CASSFLSGGSPADTQYF.

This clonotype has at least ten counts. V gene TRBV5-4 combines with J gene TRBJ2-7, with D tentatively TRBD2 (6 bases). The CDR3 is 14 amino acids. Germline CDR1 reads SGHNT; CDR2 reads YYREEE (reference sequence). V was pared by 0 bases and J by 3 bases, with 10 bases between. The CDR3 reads CASSLGLVNYEQYF. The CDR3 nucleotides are TGTGCCAGCAGCTTGGGACTAGTTAACTACGAGCAGTACTTC.

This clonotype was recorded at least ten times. The CDR3 loop reads CSVGVRGYTEAFF. The CDR3 nucleotides read TGCAGCGTTGGGGTCAGGGGATACACTGAAGCTTTCTTT. The chain uses TRBV29-1 and TRBJ1-1, with TRBD1 as a possible D gene (6 bases). Trimming left V 4 bases short and J 3 bases short, with 12 bases between. Germline CDR1 reads SQVTM; CDR2 reads ANQGSEA. CDR3 length: 13 amino acids.

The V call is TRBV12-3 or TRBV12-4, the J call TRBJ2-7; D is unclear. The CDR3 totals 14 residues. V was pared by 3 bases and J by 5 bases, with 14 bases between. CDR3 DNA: TGTGCCAGCAGTTTGGTCGCAGGCGGCCACGAGCAGTACTTC. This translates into CASSLVAGGHEQYF.

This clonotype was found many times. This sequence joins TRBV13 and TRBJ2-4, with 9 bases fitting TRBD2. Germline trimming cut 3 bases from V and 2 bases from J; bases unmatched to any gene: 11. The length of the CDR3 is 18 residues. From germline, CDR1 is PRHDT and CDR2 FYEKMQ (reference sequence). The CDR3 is CASSFPRAGGRTKNIQYF. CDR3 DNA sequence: TGTGCCAGCAGCTTCCCCCGAGCGGGAGGTAGGACCAAAAACATTCAGTACTTC.

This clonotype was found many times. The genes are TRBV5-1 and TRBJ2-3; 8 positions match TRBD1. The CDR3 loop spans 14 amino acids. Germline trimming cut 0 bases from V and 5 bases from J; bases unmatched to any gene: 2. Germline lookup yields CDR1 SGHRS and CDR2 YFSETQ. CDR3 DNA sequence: TGCGCCAGCAGCTTGGCCAGGGGGCGAGATACGCAGTATTTT. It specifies CASSLARGRDTQYF.

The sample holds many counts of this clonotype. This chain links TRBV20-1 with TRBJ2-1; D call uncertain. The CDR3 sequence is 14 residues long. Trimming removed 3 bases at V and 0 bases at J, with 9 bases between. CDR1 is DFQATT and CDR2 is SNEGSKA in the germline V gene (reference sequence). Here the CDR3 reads CSASPVSSYNEQFF. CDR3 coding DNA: TGCAGTGCTAGTCCGGTGAGCTCCTACAATGAGCAGTTCTTC.

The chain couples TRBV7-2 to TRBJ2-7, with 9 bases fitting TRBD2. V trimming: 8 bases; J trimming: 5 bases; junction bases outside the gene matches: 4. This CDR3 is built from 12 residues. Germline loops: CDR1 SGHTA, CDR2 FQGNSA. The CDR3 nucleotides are TGTGCCAGCGGGACTAGCCCCCACGAGCAGTACTTC. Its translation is CASGTSPHEQYF.

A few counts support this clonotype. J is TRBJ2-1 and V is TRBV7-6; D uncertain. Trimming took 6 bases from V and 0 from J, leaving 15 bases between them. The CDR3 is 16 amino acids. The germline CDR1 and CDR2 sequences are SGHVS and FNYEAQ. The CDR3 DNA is TGTGCCAGCAGTACCCTAACGGGCCCCTCCTACAATGAGCAGTTCTTC. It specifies CASSTLTGPSYNEQFF. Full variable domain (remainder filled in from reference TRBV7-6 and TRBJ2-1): GAGVSQSPRYKVTKRGQDVALRCDPISGHVSLYWYRQALGQGPEFLTYFNYEAQQDKSGLPNDRFSAERPEGSISTLTIQRTEQRDSAMYRCASSTLTGPSYNEQFFGPGTRLTVL.

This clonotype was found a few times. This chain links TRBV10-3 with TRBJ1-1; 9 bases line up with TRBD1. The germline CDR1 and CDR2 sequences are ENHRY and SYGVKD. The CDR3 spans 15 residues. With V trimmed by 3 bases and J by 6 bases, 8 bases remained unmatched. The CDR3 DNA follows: TGTGCCATCAGTGAAGGGGGACAGGGAGGGGCTGAAGCTTTCTTT. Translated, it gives CAISEGGQGGAEAFF.

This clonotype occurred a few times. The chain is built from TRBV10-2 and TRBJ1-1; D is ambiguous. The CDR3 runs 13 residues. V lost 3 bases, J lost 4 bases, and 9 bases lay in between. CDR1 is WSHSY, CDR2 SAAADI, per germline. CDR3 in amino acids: CASSESRITEAFF. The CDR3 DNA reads TGCGCCAGCAGTGAATCCAGGATCACTGAAGCTTTCTTT.